Listed below are T cell receptor beta chains from one sample, sequenced in a study of blood T cells in healthy people across ages. TCRdb redid the calling of the 5' RACE reads with MiXCR, one entry per CDR3 protein. Among some 850,000 distinct CDR3 sequences, under 30% were seen once, and the ten largest hold 3%. These same data were also listed under a study on T cells of mothers and their children.

The sequencing sample was made of blood. All receptors derive from a boy aged 5-17 years in good health. CDR3s include the opening cysteine and the closing phenylalanine or tryptophan. Fields, in order: J gene, D gene, V gene, clone size, CDR3 DNA, CDR3 protein. The D gene is left open where the match is weak. The size field is filled for only some rows; it gives once, few, many or a size class.

TRBJ2-4 | . | TRBV5-1 | few | TGCGCCAGCAGCTACGGACCAGTAGCCAAAAACATTCAGTACTTC | CASSYGPVAKNIQYF
TRBJ1-4 | . | TRBV9 | . | TGTGCCAGCAGCGAATCCTCAGGGTGGGGTCATGAAAAACTGTTTTTT | CASSESSGWGHEKLFF
TRBJ1-5 | . | TRBV6-6 | . | TGTGCCAGCAGTTATCATCTGGCAGGGAACAATCAGCCCCAGCATTTT | CASSYHLAGNNQPQHF
TRBJ2-2 | . | TRBV9 | few | TGTGCCAGCAGCGTAGGCTCAGGGAACATTGCCGGGGAGCTGTTTTTT | CASSVGSGNIAGELFF
TRBJ2-1 | TRBD1 | TRBV2 | few | TGTGCCAGCAATAAGGACAGGGAGAACAATGAGCAGTTCTTC | CASNKDRENNEQFF
TRBJ2-5 | . | TRBV7-9 | . | TGTGCCAGCAGCTTAGGGAGGGACCAGTACTTC | CASSLGRDQYF
TRBJ2-7 | . | TRBV10-3 | . | TGTGCCATCAGTGAACGCGGGCAGGAGTCCTACGAGCAGTACTTC | CAISERGQESYEQYF
TRBJ2-7 | TRBD1 | TRBV10-3 | few | TGTGCCATGCAGTCCCGGGACAGGGGCGAGCAGTACTTC | CAMQSRDRGEQYF
TRBJ2-1 | TRBD1 | TRBV4-1 | few | TGCGCCAGCAGCAAAAGGGCGGCAGGGGGCCCCAATGAGCAGTTCTTC | CASSKRAAGGPNEQFF
TRBJ2-5 | . | TRBV9 | . | TGTGCCAGCAGCGTATCAAACCAAGAGATCCAGTACTTC | CASSVSNQEIQYF
TRBJ2-3 | . | TRBV29-1 | . | TGCAGCGTTGAAGTAGATACGCAGTATTTT | CSVEVDTQYF
TRBJ2-1 | . | TRBV6-5 | few | TGTGCCAGCAAAATAACACGATACAATGAGCAGTTCTTC | CASKITRYNEQFF
TRBJ1-1 | . | TRBV30 | few | TGTGCCTGGAGACTGACGGGGAACACTGAAGCTTTCTTT | CAWRLTGNTEAFF
TRBJ1-2 | . | TRBV20-1 | few | TGCAGTGCTAGAGGTCGAATCGGTGGCTACACCTTC | CSARGRIGGYTF
TRBJ2-1 | . | TRBV7-2 | . | TGTGCCAGCAGCTCGTCGAGGGAGCAGTTCTTC | CASSSSREQFF
TRBJ1-1 | . | TRBV3-1 | few | TGTGCCAGCAGCCAAGCGACCTACAGGGACTTCGTAAGTTTCGCTGAAGCTTTCTTT | CASSQATYRDFVSFAEAFF
TRBJ1-1 | TRBD1 | TRBV12-3/TRBV12-4 | . | TGTGCCAGCAGCCCAGAAGGGGGCGTGAACACTGAAGCTTTCTTT | CASSPEGGVNTEAFF
TRBJ2-1 | . | TRBV7-2 | few | TGTGCCAGCAGCTTCCGCACCCAAGGTCGGTACGCCCGAGACAATGAGCAGTTCTTC | CASSFRTQGRYARDNEQFF
TRBJ2-2 | . | TRBV5-6 | . | TGTGCCAGCAGCTATGGGACACTAAACACCGGGGAGCTGTTTTTT | CASSYGTLNTGELFF
TRBJ1-5 | . | TRBV4-1 | . | TGCGCCAGCAGCAGTCCCGGGACCGTAGACCAGCCCCAGCATTTT | CASSSPGTVDQPQHF
TRBJ2-3 | . | TRBV7-6 | . | TGTGCCAGCAGCCCCGAAGGGGAGAGCACAGATACGCAGTATTTT | CASSPEGESTDTQYF
TRBJ2-7 | . | TRBV15 | few | TGTGCCACCAGCAGGGAGGACATCGCGACTTACGAGCAGTACTTC | CATSREDIATYEQYF
TRBJ2-7 | TRBD2 | TRBV29-1 | . | TGCAGCGACCCCTACCAGCGGGGGCCCCACGAGCAGTACTTC | CSDPYQRGPHEQYF
TRBJ1-5 | TRBD1 | TRBV20-1 | . | TGCAGTGCGCTCAGGGGGAAGGGCCAGCCCCAGCATTTT | CSALRGKGQPQHF
TRBJ2-3 | TRBD1 | TRBV5-4 | . | TGTGCCAGCAGCATGGACAGGGGAAGGGCCACAGATACGCAGTATTTT | CASSMDRGRATDTQYF